The next 26 T cell receptor beta chains were all read from a single sample in a study of CD8 T cells in Susac syndrome. RNA in amounts of roughly 0.5 to 1 ug was reverse transcribed with random hexamers. TCRdb reanalysed the immunoSEQ multiplex PCR reads using MiXCR and keeps one entry per CDR3 protein. Here the sample spans about 76,000 distinct CDR3 sequences, 93% being singletons. Sequences were obtained from CD8+ T cells from PBMCs. These receptors were obtained from a human donor with Susac syndrome.

The chain combines TRBV9 with TRBJ1-2, with D unresolved. Trimming removed 0 bases at V and 8 bases at J, with 8 bases between. Germline-derived CDR1 and CDR2 are SGDLS and YYNGEE. CDR3 length: 12 residues. The DNA for the CDR3 is TGTGCCAGCAGCGTAGCTCTGGGGGGCTACACCTTC. This translates into CASSVALGGYTF. Full variable domain (rest looked up from reference TRBV9 and TRBJ1-2): DSGVTQTPKHLITATGQRVTLRCSPRSGDLSVYWYQQSLDQGLQFLIQYYNGEERAKGNILERFSAQQFPDLHSELNLSSLELGDSALYFCASSVALGGYTFGSGTRLTVV.

This clonotype was seen only once. The gene calls are TRBV19 and TRBJ1-5; D gene ambiguous. The germline gives CDR1 LNHDA, CDR2 SQIVND (reference sequence). The CDR3 extends over 12 amino acids. Trimming stripped 2 bases from V and 9 bases from J, with 8 bases between. The CDR3 region is CASSIMDPPQHF. The DNA for the CDR3 is TGTGCCAGTAGTATAATGGACCCGCCCCAGCATTTT.

V usage is TRBV20-1 and J usage is TRBJ1-5; 9 nucleotides match TRBD1. V trimming: 6 bases; J trimming: 0 bases; junction bases outside the gene matches: 12. Per the germline V gene, CDR1 is DFQATT and CDR2 is SNEGSKA (reference sequence). The CDR3 sequence is 17 residues long. CDR3 region: CSAKGDRELYSNQPQHF. The CDR3 DNA reads as TGCAGTGCAAAGGGGGACAGGGAGCTCTATAGCAATCAGCCCCAGCATTTT.

The chain uses TRBV9 and TRBJ2-1; D is perhaps TRBD1 or TRBD2 (5 bases each). The germline gives CDR1 SGDLS, CDR2 YYNGEE. The CDR3 covers 15 residues. With 4 bases removed from V and 2 bases from J, the gap between germline ends came to 13 bases. The CDR3 is CASSSLGAAYNEQFF. The CDR3 bases are TGTGCCAGCAGCTCCCTCGGGGCCGCCTACAATGAGCAGTTCTTC.

This clonotype was detected once. The rearrangement joins TRBV7-9 to TRBJ1-3; the match to TRBD1 covers 9 bases. The CDR3 is made up of 16 amino acids. J gave up 4 bases and V 5 bases, and 9 bases lay outside the gene matches. CDR1 is SEHNR and CDR2 is FQNEAQ in the germline V gene (reference sequence). In DNA, the CDR3 is TGTGCCAGCAGCGCCTGGACAGGGGCGCTGGGAAACACCATATATTTT. It codes for CASSAWTGALGNTIYF.

The chain combines TRBV6-5 with TRBJ2-1; D is undetermined. CDR3 length: 13 residues. Trimming removed 6 bases from V and 11 bases from J, with 17 bases in between. Germline V gene sequence: CDR1 MNHEY, CDR2 SVGAGI. The CDR3 DNA is TGTGCCAGCAGATCCCTAGACGAGCTTAAGCAGTTCTTC. It encodes CASRSLDELKQFF.

This rearrangement joins TRBV4-1 to TRBJ2-7; the match to TRBD1 covers 9 bases. J lost 6 bases, V lost 4 bases, and 10 bases had no gene match. This CDR3 region has 15 residues. Germline V gene sequence: CDR1 MGHRA, CDR2 YSYEKL. In nucleotides, the CDR3 is TGCGCCAGCAGCCCATTCTGGACAGGGGTATTCGAGCAGTACTTC. Its protein is CASSPFWTGVFEQYF.

Notes on this clonotype: Because the CDR3's place on the DNA is in doubt, the DNA is left out and the CDR3 is given as listed by TCRdb. This chain uses TRBV20-1 with TRBJ2-4; the table gives TRBD2 as D, unverified against the DNA. The CDR3 spans 15 amino acids, including both terminal residues. The V gene's germline CDR1 is DFQATT and CDR2 SNEGSKA (reference sequence). The CDR3 spells CSAFGPGRAKNIQYF.

This clonotype was counted a single time. This sequence joins TRBV7-9 and TRBJ1-1; no definite D call. CDR1 is SEHNR, CDR2 FQNEAQ, per germline (reference sequence). Between the trimmed V and J ends, which lost 2 bases and 6 bases, there was a span of 16 bases. The CDR3 covers 15 residues. CDR3 loop: CASSLPPPKRPEAFF. As DNA, the CDR3 is TGTGCCAGCAGCTTACCCCCACCTAAACGCCCTGAAGCTTTCTTT.

This clonotype turned up a few times. The chain has TRBV5-4 and TRBJ2-5, with 8 bases fitting TRBD2. V shed 4 bases and J 3 bases; nucleotides not matched to a gene: 11. The CDR3 has 16 amino acids. Germline lookup yields CDR1 SGHNT and CDR2 YYREEE (reference sequence). CDR3 DNA: TGTGCCAGCAGCCCTCACCCGGGACTAGTTGAAGAGACCCAGTACTTC. As protein: CASSPHPGLVEETQYF.

The V gene is TRBV7-2, the J gene TRBJ2-2; a possible D gene is TRBD1 (5 bases). The ends were cut back, 3 bases at V and 6 bases at J, with 14 bases in the middle. Germline lookup yields CDR1 SGHTA and CDR2 FQGNSA. CDR3 length: 15 residues. The CDR3 reads CASSFLGGASGELFF. The DNA of the CDR3 is TGTGCCAGCAGCTTCCTAGGTGGGGCGTCCGGGGAGCTGTTTTTT.

This chain links TRBV20-1 with TRBJ2-7; perhaps D is TRBD1 or TRBD2 (6 bases each). Per germline, CDR1 DFQATT and CDR2 SNEGSKA (reference sequence). V lost 3 bases to trimming and J lost 3 bases, with 18 bases between them. The CDR3 totals 15 residues. CDR3 in amino acids: CSASSRTGADYEQYF. The CDR3 region has the DNA TGCAGTGCTAGTAGTAGGACGGGGGCCGACTACGAGCAGTACTTC.

This clonotype was observed a few times. The J gene is TRBJ2-1, the V gene TRBV7-9; 8 nucleotides agree with TRBD2. Germline V gene data show CDR1 as SEHNR and CDR2 as FQNEAQ (reference sequence). Germline trimming cut 5 bases from V and 7 bases from J; bases unmatched to any gene: 7. CDR3 length: 14 residues. Here the CDR3 reads CASSPLERGNEQFF. The CDR3 nucleotides read TGTGCCAGCAGCCCGTTGGAGCGGGGGAATGAGCAGTTCTTC.

This chain connects TRBV12-3 or TRBV12-4 to TRBJ1-2; possibly TRBD1 for D (5 bases). This CDR3 has 13 residues. V lost 1 base and J 3 bases, leaving 6 bases between the germline ends. The CDR3 loop is CASSLGDYYGYTF. The CDR3 DNA reads as TGTGCCAGCAGTTTAGGGGACTACTATGGCTACACCTTC.

The chain combines TRBV9 with TRBJ1-2, with TRBD1 identical over 8 bases. The CDR3 extends over 15 amino acids. V lost 3 bases to trimming and J lost 8 bases; unmatched junction nucleotides: 12. Germline values: CDR1 SGDLS, CDR2 YYNGEE. The CDR3 bases are TGTGCCAGCAGCGCAGACTCGACAGGGGACGGGGGCTACACCTTC. Its protein is CASSADSTGDGGYTF.

The chain uses TRBV24-1 and TRBJ2-1, with TRBD2 matching over 12 bases. This CDR3 has 16 residues. J was trimmed by 8 bases and V by 4 bases; bases with no gene match: 8. Germline V gene lookup returns CDR1 KGHDR and CDR2 SFDVKD. CDR3 in DNA: TGTGCCACCAGTGACTCTAGCGGGAGGGTCCTGCATGAGCAGTTCTTC. Its protein is CATSDSSGRVLHEQFF.

The rearrangement uses TRBV20-1 and TRBJ2-7; D gene unclear. The CDR3 loop spans 10 amino acids. Germline CDR1 is DFQATT and CDR2 is SNEGSKA (reference sequence). Deletions cut 3 bases from V and 6 bases from J, with 6 bases between. This CDR3 reads CSARVGEQYF. For the CDR3, the DNA is TGCAGTGCTAGGGTCGGCGAGCAGTACTTC.

The gene calls are TRBV9 and TRBJ2-1, with 8 bases fitting TRBD1. This CDR3 has 15 amino acids. The J segment lost 6 bases and the V segment lost 1 base, leaving 6 bases of the junction unmatched. CDR1 and CDR2 from the germline V gene are SGDLS and YYNGEE. CDR3 protein: CASSVQGAPLNEQFF. CDR3 nucleotides: TGTGCCAGCAGCGTACAGGGGGCACCGCTCAATGAGCAGTTCTTC.

The chain links TRBV15 to TRBJ1-3; no reliable D call. V gave up 0 bases and J gave up 0 bases, with 9 bases separating them. The CDR3 totals 16 residues. Germline assignment: CDR1 LNHNV and CDR2 YYDKDF (reference sequence). Here the CDR3 reads CATSRDVGSSGNTIYF. CDR3 bases: TGTGCCACCAGCAGAGATGTGGGGTCCTCTGGAAACACCATATATTTT.

The V call is TRBV20-1, the J call TRBJ2-3; TRBD1 matches 7 bases. Germline assignment: CDR1 DFQATT and CDR2 SNEGSKA (reference sequence). J lost 2 bases, V lost 0 bases, and 8 bases had no gene match. This CDR3 is 16 amino acids long. CDR3 loop: CSARDRSGQLTDTQYF. CDR3 bases: TGCAGTGCTAGAGATCGGTCGGGACAGCTCACAGATACGCAGTATTTT.

The chain joins TRBV6-2 or TRBV6-3 to TRBJ2-1; D uncertain. The germline V gene has CDR1 MNHEY and CDR2 SVGEGT. Trimming pared 5 bases from V and 6 bases from J, leaving 20 bases between. The CDR3 extends over 16 amino acids. The CDR3 DNA reads as TGTGCCAGCAGTCCTACCGGTTCCCGGCGGCTCAATGAGCAGTTCTTC. Translated: CASSPTGSRRLNEQFF.

The V gene is TRBV28, the J gene TRBJ2-1; TRBD2 agrees at 10 bases. The CDR3 has 16 amino acids. The trim removed 6 bases at V and 6 bases at J, leaving 11 bases unmatched. The germline gives CDR1 MDHEN, CDR2 SYDVKM. The CDR3, as DNA: TGTGCCAGCAGCCTTGCGGGACTAGCGCGCTTCAATGAGCAGTTCTTC. It is translated as CASSLAGLARFNEQFF. Full variable domain (remainder filled in from reference TRBV28 and TRBJ2-1): DVKVTQSSRYLVKRTGEKVFLECVQDMDHENMFWYRQDPGLGLRLIYFSYDVKMKEKGDIPEGYSVSREKKERFSLILESASTNQTSMYLCASSLAGLARFNEQFFGPGTRLTVL.

The rearrangement joins TRBV6-5 to TRBJ1-2, with D perhaps matching TRBD1 (6 bases). CDR1 and CDR2 from the germline V gene are MNHEY and SVGAGI. Trimming took off 8 bases at V and 4 bases at J, with 23 bases between the two ends. CDR3 length: 16 amino acids. CDR3 protein: CASVTINARGGYGYTF. In DNA, the CDR3 is TGTGCCAGCGTTACGATTAACGCCAGGGGAGGCTATGGCTACACCTTC.

The J gene is TRBJ2-6, the V gene TRBV7-9; D call uncertain. This CDR3 is built from 15 residues. Per germline, CDR1 SEHNR and CDR2 FQNEAQ (reference sequence). Trimming took 5 bases from V and 0 from J, leaving 8 bases between them. DNA of the CDR3: TGTGCCAGCAGCCCGGCGCTCTCTGGGGCCAACGTCCTGACTTTC. Translated, it gives CASSPALSGANVLTF.

V and J are TRBV28 and TRBJ2-7; 9 bases are shared with TRBD1. After removal of 2 bases from V and 6 bases from J, the junction contained 5 bases not matched to a gene. CDR1 is MDHEN, CDR2 SYDVKM, per germline. The CDR3 is made up of 14 amino acids. For the CDR3, the DNA is TGTGCCAGCAGTTTAGGGGACAGGGTTATCGAGCAGTACTTC. Translating it yields CASSLGDRVIEQYF.

This chain joins TRBV7-9 and TRBJ2-1; D unclear. The CDR3 totals 15 residues. V lost 2 bases to trimming and J lost 4 bases, with 12 bases between them. The germline CDR1 and CDR2 sequences are SEHNR and FQNEAQ (reference sequence). This CDR3 is CASSLLESPYNEQFF. The CDR3 DNA reads as TGTGCCAGCAGCTTACTGGAATCCCCATACAATGAGCAGTTCTTC.